These 20 T cell receptor beta chains were all obtained from the same sample, sequenced in a study of blood T cell repertoires in COVID-19. Libraries were prepared by immunoSEQ multiplex PCR; TCRdb keeps only in-frame clonotypes and omits some of them. This table holds some 460,000 clones, roughly 85% found once. The material sequenced was PBMCs or T cells enriched from blood (not recorded which). These receptors were taken from a woman aged 18-29 years with acute COVID-19.

The chain employs TRBV12-5 and TRBJ1-2; TRBD1 matches 9 bases. Looked up from germline, CDR1 is LGHNT and CDR2 is FRNRAP. The CDR3 loop spans 18 amino acids. Trimming at V came to 2 bases and at J to 3 bases, leaving 13 bases not matched to a gene. In DNA form, the CDR3 reads TGTGCTAGTGGTTTGTTTTCTCTCGGACAGGGGCGAGACTATGGCTACACCTTC. Encoded protein: CASGLFSLGQGRDYGYTF. Based on the CDR3 plus reference TRBV12-5 and TRBJ1-2, the full variable domain is DARVTQTPRHKVTEMGQEVTMRCQPILGHNTVFWYRQTMMQGLELLAYFRNRAPLDDSGMPKDRFSAEMPDATLATLKIQPSEPRDSAVYFCASGLFSLGQGRDYGYTFGSGTRLTVV.

V gene TRBV4-1 combines with J gene TRBJ2-7; no firm D call. V lost 3 bases, J lost 5 bases, and 20 bases lay in between. Germline-derived CDR1 and CDR2 are MGHRA and YSYEKL. The CDR3 consists of 16 residues. CDR3 region: CASSQRYNPTIHEQYF. CDR3 coding DNA: TGCGCCAGCAGCCAGCGATATAATCCAACCATCCACGAGCAGTACTTC.

The J gene is TRBJ1-1, the V gene TRBV3-1 (or the pseudogene TRBV3-2), with D tentatively TRBD1 (6 bases). The germline CDR1 and CDR2 sequences are LGHDT and YNNKEL (reference sequence). The CDR3 spans 16 residues. V lost 1 base, J lost 2 bases, and 14 bases lay in between. The CDR3, as DNA: TGTGCCAGCAGCCAAGGGGTGTTGGGGGCTAACACTGAAGCTTTCTTT. Amino acids: CASSQGVLGANTEAFF.

This sequence joins TRBV7-9 and TRBJ2-5, with TRBD2 matching 8 bases. Germline assignment: CDR1 SEHNR and CDR2 FQNEAQ (reference sequence). V dropped 2 bases and J dropped 7; count of bases not matched to a gene: 6. The length of the CDR3 is 14 residues. CDR3 loop: CASSLMDRGGTQYF. CDR3 sequence (DNA): TGTGCCAGCAGCTTAATGGATCGGGGGGGGACCCAGTACTTC.

This sequence joins TRBV6-6 and TRBJ2-5, with a possible D match to TRBD2 (5 bases). Trimming stripped 6 bases from V and 1 base from J, with 12 bases between. Germline V lookup: CDR1 MNHNY, CDR2 SVGAGI (reference sequence). CDR3 length: 14 amino acids. CDR3 coding DNA: TGTGCCAGCAGCCCCGGGAATCCCCAAGAGACCCAGTACTTC. Translating it yields CASSPGNPQETQYF.

This chain connects TRBV19 to TRBJ2-3; maybe TRBD1 (5 bases). CDR3 size: 14 residues. Trimming pared 1 base from V and 3 bases from J, leaving 8 bases between. Germline CDR1 reads LNHDA; CDR2 reads SQIVND (reference sequence). The CDR3 DNA reads as TGTGCCAGTAGTATAGCATCAGGGACAGATACGCAGTATTTT. It codes for CASSIASGTDTQYF.

The chain employs TRBV11-2 and TRBJ2-1, with TRBD1 as a possible D gene (5 bases). V was pared by 5 bases and J by 10 bases, with 12 bases between. CDR1 is SGHAT and CDR2 is FQNNGV in the germline V gene. The CDR3 spans 12 residues. CDR3 amino acids: CASSDRGTEQFF. The CDR3 nucleotides are TGTGCCAGCAGCGATAGGGGCACAGAGCAGTTCTTC.

Here the CDR3 reads CASTPEGGRFRNTEAFF. The CDR3, as DNA: TGTGCCAGTACCCCTGAGGGAGGACGATTCCGGAACACTGAAGCTTTCTTT. The chain combines TRBV19 with TRBJ1-1; no firm D call. Trimming stripped 7 bases from V and 1 base from J, with 22 bases between. In germline, CDR1 is LNHDA, CDR2 SQIVND (reference sequence). This CDR3 has 17 residues.

The rearrangement links TRBV18 to TRBJ2-7, with D unclear. This CDR3 comprises 14 residues. Germline V gene lookup returns CDR1 KGHSH and CDR2 LQKENI. Trimming cost V 4 bases and J 0 bases, with 10 bases left between them. In nucleotides, the CDR3 is TGTGCCAGCTCACTACAGTCAAACTCCTACGAGCAGTACTTC. Translation gives CASSLQSNSYEQYF.

The chain carries TRBV18 and TRBJ2-1; TRBD1 might be the D (5 bases). The CDR3 sequence is 14 residues long. The V gene lost 2 bases and the J gene lost 5 bases, with 10 bases spanning the gap. The germline V gene has CDR1 KGHSH and CDR2 LQKENI. Written as DNA, the CDR3 is TGTGCCAGCTCACCAGAACAGGTGCACAATGAGCAGTTCTTC. Amino acid sequence: CASSPEQVHNEQFF.

J is TRBJ1-6 and V is TRBV9, with 8 bases aligning to TRBD1. Germline CDR1 SGDLS, CDR2 YYNGEE. The CDR3 consists of 14 residues. V lost 3 bases and J lost 6; bases outside the gene matches: 2. In DNA, the CDR3 is TGTGCCAGCAGCGGGACAGGGATTAATTCACCCCTCCACTTT. This codes for CASSGTGINSPLHF.

This clone was picked up one time. V and J are TRBV6-5 and TRBJ2-7, with a tentative D call TRBD1 (5 bases). The CDR3 is made up of 15 amino acids. The V gene lost 8 bases and the J gene lost 1 base, with 18 bases spanning the gap. Per the germline V gene, CDR1 is MNHEY and CDR2 is SVGAGI. For the CDR3, the DNA is TGTGCCAGCGTTAGCCCAACGACAGTTTCCTACGAGCAGTACTTC. Protein: CASVSPTTVSYEQYF.

V and J are TRBV12-5 and TRBJ2-1, with 12 bases lining up with TRBD2. CDR3 length equals 16 residues. Germline lookup yields CDR1 LGHNT and CDR2 FRNRAP. Trimming at V came to 4 bases and at J to 3 bases, leaving 4 bases not matched to a gene. CDR3 amino acids: CASGSPSGGGYNEQFF. CDR3 in DNA: TGTGCTAGTGGTTCTCCTAGCGGGGGGGGCTACAATGAGCAGTTCTTC. The whole variable domain, filled in from reference TRBV12-5 and TRBJ2-1, reads DARVTQTPRHKVTEMGQEVTMRCQPILGHNTVFWYRQTMMQGLELLAYFRNRAPLDDSGMPKDRFSAEMPDATLATLKIQPSEPRDSAVYFCASGSPSGGGYNEQFFGPGTRLTVL.

The V and J genes are TRBV28 and TRBJ1-6; D perhaps matches TRBD1 (6 bases). The V end lost 3 bases, the J end lost 0 bases, and 9 bases lay between the germline ends. The germline V gene has CDR1 MDHEN and CDR2 SYDVKM. The CDR3 loop spans 16 amino acids. CDR3 DNA sequence: TGTGCCAGCAGTTTTTCGGACAGCTCCTATAATTCACCCCTCCACTTT. Translating it yields CASSFSDSSYNSPLHF.

The genes are TRBV7-8 and TRBJ1-5; 9 bases fit TRBD1. The length of the CDR3 is 18 residues. Germline V CDR1 and CDR2: SGHVS, FQNEAQ. V shed 5 bases and J 2 bases; nucleotides not matched to a gene: 13. CDR3 residues: CASSPPGTGLGGNQPQHF. CDR3 coding DNA: TGTGCCAGCAGCCCCCCCGGGACAGGGTTGGGAGGCAATCAGCCCCAGCATTTT. The whole variable domain, remainder taken from reference TRBV7-8 and TRBJ1-5, is GAGVSQSPRYKVAKRGQDVALRCDPISGHVSLFWYQQALGQGPEFLTYFQNEAQLDKSGLPSDRFFAERPEGSVSTLKIQRTQQEDSAVYLCASSPPGTGLGGNQPQHFGDGTRLSIL.

The chain joins TRBV7-9 to TRBJ2-1, with 7 bases fitting TRBD2. The germline V gene has CDR1 SEHNR and CDR2 FQNEAQ (reference sequence). J gave up 2 bases and V 3 bases, and 1 base lay outside the gene matches. The CDR3 totals 14 residues. The CDR3 region is CASSFGLAYNEQFF. The CDR3 DNA follows: TGTGCCAGCAGCTTCGGACTAGCCTACAATGAGCAGTTCTTC. Supplemented by reference TRBV7-9 and TRBJ2-1, the full variable domain reads DTGVSQNPRHKITKRGQNVTFRCDPISEHNRLYWYRQTLGQGPEFLTYFQNEAQLEKSRLLSDRFSAERPKGSFSTLEIQRTEQGDSAMYLCASSFGLAYNEQFFGPGTRLTVL.

The chain links TRBV19 to TRBJ1-5; TRBD1 might be the D (6 bases). From germline, CDR1 is LNHDA and CDR2 SQIVND (reference sequence). The V end was cut by 4 bases, the J end by 4 bases, with 11 bases between. CDR3 size: 14 residues. CDR3 in amino acids: CASSKNRENQPQHF. The CDR3 DNA sequence: TGTGCCAGTAGTAAAAACAGGGAGAATCAGCCCCAGCATTTT. Filled out from reference TRBV19 and TRBJ1-5, the complete variable domain reads DGGITQSPKYLFRKEGQNVTLSCEQNLNHDAMYWYRQDPGQGLRLIYYSQIVNDFQKGDIAEGYSVSREKKESFPLTVTSAQKNPTAFYLCASSKNRENQPQHFGDGTRLSIL.

This chain uses TRBV7-8 with TRBJ2-7; TRBD1 matches 7 bases. CDR1 and CDR2 from the germline V gene are SGHVS and FQNEAQ. With V trimmed by 5 bases and J by 4 bases, 8 bases remained unmatched. This CDR3 has 14 residues. This CDR3 reads CASSVKGAGYEQYF. Here the CDR3 DNA reads TGTGCCAGCAGCGTAAAGGGGGCTGGATACGAGCAGTACTTC.

V usage is TRBV25-1 and J usage is TRBJ2-1; no clear D gene. This CDR3 is built from 14 residues. The V end was cut by 8 bases, the J end by 5 bases, with 16 bases between. Germline V gene sequence: CDR1 MGHDK, CDR2 SYGVNS. The chain's CDR3 is CASAASVLNNEQFF. CDR3 coding DNA: TGTGCCAGCGCCGCGAGTGTACTTAACAATGAGCAGTTCTTC.

This clone was seen a few times. J is TRBJ2-7 and V is TRBV7-6; 11 bases fit TRBD2. CDR1 and CDR2 from the germline V gene are SGHVS and FNYEAQ. The CDR3 totals 15 residues. J gave up 2 bases and V 5 bases, and 5 bases lay outside the gene matches. The CDR3, as DNA: TGTGCCAGCAGCACCATAGCGGGAGGGCCCTACGAGCAGTACTTC. It yields the protein CASSTIAGGPYEQYF.